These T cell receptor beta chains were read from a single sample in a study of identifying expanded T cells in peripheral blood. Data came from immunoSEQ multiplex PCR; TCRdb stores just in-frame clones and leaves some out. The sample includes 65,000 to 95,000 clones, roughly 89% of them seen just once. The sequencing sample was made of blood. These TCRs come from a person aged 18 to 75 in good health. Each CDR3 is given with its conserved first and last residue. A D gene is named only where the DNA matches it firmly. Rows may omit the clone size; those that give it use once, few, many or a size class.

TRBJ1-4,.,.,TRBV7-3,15,TGTGCCAGCAGCCTAACGACAGGACCTAATGAAAAACTGTTTTTT,CASSLTTGPNEKLFF
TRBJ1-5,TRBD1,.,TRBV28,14,TGTGCCAGCAGCCCAGGGGGCCTTAATGAGCCCCGGCATTTT,CASSPGGLNEPRHF
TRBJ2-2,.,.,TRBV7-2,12,TGTGCCAGCAGCTCCAACACCGGGGAGCTGTTTTTT,CASSSNTGELFF
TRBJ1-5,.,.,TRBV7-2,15,TGTGCCAGCAGCTTAGGAGGGGCAAGCAATCAGCCCCAGCATTTT,CASSLGGASNQPQHF
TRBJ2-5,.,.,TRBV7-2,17,TGTGCCAGCAGCACGGGTATTTGGCAGCCGTACCAAGAGACCCAGTACTTC,CASSTGIWQPYQETQYF
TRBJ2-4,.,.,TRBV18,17,TGTGCCAGCTCACCACCGGGTGAGCTGGTGGCCAAAAACATTCAGTACTTC,CASSPPGELVAKNIQYF
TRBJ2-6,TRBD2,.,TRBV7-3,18,TGTGCCAGCAGCTTAGGGACTAGCGACCGCTCTGGGGCCAACGTCCTGACTTTC,CASSLGTSDRSGANVLTF
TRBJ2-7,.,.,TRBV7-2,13,TGTGCCAGCAGCTTGAGTTGGTCCTACGAGCAGTACTTC,CASSLSWSYEQYF
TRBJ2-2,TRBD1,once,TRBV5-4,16,TGTGCCAGCAGCTTCGACAGGGGTAGAAACACCGGGGAGCTGTTTTTT,CASSFDRGRNTGELFF
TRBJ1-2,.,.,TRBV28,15,TGTGCCAGCAGTTTAATACGGGGGATGAACTATGGCTACACCTTC,CASSLIRGMNYGYTF
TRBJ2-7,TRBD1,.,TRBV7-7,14,TGTGCTAGCAGCTTGGACAGGGAGTCCCTCGAGCAGTACTTC,CASSLDRESLEQYF
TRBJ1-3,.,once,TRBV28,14,TGTGCCAGCAGTTTAGGGTTCTCTGGAAACACCATATATTTT,CASSLGFSGNTIYF
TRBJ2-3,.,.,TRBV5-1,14,TGCGCCAGCAGCTTGAAATCAATGCAGGATACGCAGTATTTT,CASSLKSMQDTQYF
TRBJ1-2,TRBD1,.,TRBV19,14,TGTGCCAGCTTCAAACAGGGGGCTGACTATGGCTACACCTTC,CASFKQGADYGYTF
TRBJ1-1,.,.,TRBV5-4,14,TGTGCCAGCAGCTTGGCCACGGCGAGCACTGAAGCTTTCTTT,CASSLATASTEAFF
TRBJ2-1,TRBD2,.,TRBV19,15,TGTGCCAGTAGTATAGAACTAGCGGGAAGCAATGAGCAGTTCTTC,CASSIELAGSNEQFF
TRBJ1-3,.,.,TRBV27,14,TGTGCCAGCAGTGCCCAAAGGGGCGGAAACACCATATATTTT,CASSAQRGGNTIYF
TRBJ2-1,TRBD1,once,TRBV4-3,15,TGCGCCAGCACCCCGCAAGGGGGCCTCTACAATGAGCAGTTCTTC,CASTPQGGLYNEQFF
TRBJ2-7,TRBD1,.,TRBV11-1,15,TGTGCCAGCAGCTCGACATCAGGGGGCCCATACGAGCAGTACTTC,CASSSTSGGPYEQYF
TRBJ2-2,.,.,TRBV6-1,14,TGTGCCAGCAGTGAAGTCCGGGGCGCCGGGGAGCTGTTTTTT,CASSEVRGAGELFF
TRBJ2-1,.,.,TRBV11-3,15,TGTGCCAGCAGCCGGGGGCCGGGTTCCTACAATGAGCAGTTCTTC,CASSRGPGSYNEQFF
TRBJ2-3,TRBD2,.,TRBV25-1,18,TGTGCCAGCAGTGCGACTAGCGGGAGAGGTGGGGGGGCAGATACGCAGTATTTT,CASSATSGRGGGADTQYF
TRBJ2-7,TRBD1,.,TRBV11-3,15,TGTGCCAGCAGCCCACGGGACAGGGGACACTGCGAGCAGTACTTC,CASSPRDRGHCEQYF
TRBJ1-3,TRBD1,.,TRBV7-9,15,TGTGCCAGCAGCAAACAGGGGGCTTCTGGAAACACCATATATTTT,CASSKQGASGNTIYF
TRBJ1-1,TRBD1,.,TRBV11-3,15,TGTGCCAGCAGCTTGCAGGGGGACACGAACACTGAAGCTTTCTTT,CASSLQGDTNTEAFF
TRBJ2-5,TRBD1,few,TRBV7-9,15,TGTGCCAGCAGCTTGGGACAGGAAGTCAGGGAGACCCAGTACTTC,CASSLGQEVRETQYF
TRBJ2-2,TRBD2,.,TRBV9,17,TGTGCCAGCAGCGCCACCGGGACTAGCGGGAACACCGGGGAGCTGTTTTTT,CASSATGTSGNTGELFF
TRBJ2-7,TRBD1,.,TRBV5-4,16,TGTGCCAGCAGTCGGGACAGAGGCCCTTTCTCCTACGAGCAGTACTTC,CASSRDRGPFSYEQYF
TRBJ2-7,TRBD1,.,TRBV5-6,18,TGTGCCAGCAGCTTGGCTAGTACCGACAGGGGCGCAATAATCGAGCAGTACTTC,CASSLASTDRGAIIEQYF
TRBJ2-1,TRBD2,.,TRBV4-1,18,TGCGCCAGCAGCCACCGGCGACTAGCGGGAGTTTCGGGCGATGAGCAGTTCTTC,CASSHRRLAGVSGDEQFF
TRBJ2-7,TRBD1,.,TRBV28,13,TGTGCCAGCGCGGGGACAGGGCGGGTGGAGCAGTACTTC,CASAGTGRVEQYF
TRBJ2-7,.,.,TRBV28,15,TGTGCCAGCACCCCACGGGGGGACATAGCCTACGAGCAGTACTTC,CASTPRGDIAYEQYF
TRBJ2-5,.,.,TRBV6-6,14,TGTGCCAGCAGTTACCAGGGAGAACGAGAGACCCAGTACTTC,CASSYQGERETQYF
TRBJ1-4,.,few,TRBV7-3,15,TGTGCCAGCAGCCCCACAGGGAGTCTTAATGAAAAACTGTTTTTT,CASSPTGSLNEKLFF
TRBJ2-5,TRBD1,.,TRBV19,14,TGTGCCAGCCAGCCCCGGGACAGGCAAGAGACCCAGTACTTC,CASQPRDRQETQYF
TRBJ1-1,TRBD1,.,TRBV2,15,TGTGCCAGCCTGACAGGGAGGAGGTTGAACACTGAAGCTTTCTTT,CASLTGRRLNTEAFF
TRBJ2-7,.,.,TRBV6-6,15,TGTGCCAGCAGTTATGTGGCCGGGGGCGGGGACGAGCAGTACTTC,CASSYVAGGGDEQYF
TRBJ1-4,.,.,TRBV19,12,TGTGCCAGTAGGGATGCCGGGGGCGAACTGTTTTTT,CASRDAGGELFF
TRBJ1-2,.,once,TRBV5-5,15,TGTGCCAGCAGCTTGGTGGGGGAGGCATGGTATGGCTACACCTTC,CASSLVGEAWYGYTF
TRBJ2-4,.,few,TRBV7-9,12,TGTGCCAGCAGCTTAGGCCAAAACATTCAGTACTTC,CASSLGQNIQYF
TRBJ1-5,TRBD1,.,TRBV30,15,TGTGCCTGGAGTCCCGACGGGACAGTCAATCAGCCCCAGCATTTT,CAWSPDGTVNQPQHF
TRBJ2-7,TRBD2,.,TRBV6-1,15,TGTGCCACCAAGGGACTAGCGGGTAGCTCCTACGAGCAGTACTTC,CATKGLAGSSYEQYF
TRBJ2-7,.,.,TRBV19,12,TGTGCCAGTGGCACATCCTTGGGGGAGCAGTACTTC,CASGTSLGEQYF
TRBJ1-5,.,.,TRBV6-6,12,TGTGCCGGTACGCGTAGCAATCAGCCCCAGCATTTT,CAGTRSNQPQHF
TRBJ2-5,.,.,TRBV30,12,TGTGCCTGGAGTGTCCCTCGAGAGACCCAGTACTTC,CAWSVPRETQYF
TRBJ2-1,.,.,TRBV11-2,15,TGTGCCAGCAGCTTAGAGTTTATTAGCTACAATGAGCAGTTCTTC,CASSLEFISYNEQFF
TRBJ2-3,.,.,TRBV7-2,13,TGTGCCAGCAGCCTCATCCGCACAGATACGCAGTATTTT,CASSLIRTDTQYF
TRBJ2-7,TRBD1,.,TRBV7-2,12,TGTGCCAGCAGTAATCCAGGGGGCGAGCAGTACTTC,CASSNPGGEQYF
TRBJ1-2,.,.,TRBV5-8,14,TGTGCCAGCAGCTTGGTCGGGACTGTACGAGGCTACACCTTC,CASSLVGTVRGYTF
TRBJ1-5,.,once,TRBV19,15,TGTGCCAGTAGTGTGAGACAGCTGCGGGATCAGCCCCAGCATTTT,CASSVRQLRDQPQHF
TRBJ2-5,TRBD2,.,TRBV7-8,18,TGTGCCAGCAGCTTAGGTCTGACTAGCGGGATGGGGCAAGAGACCCAGTACTTC,CASSLGLTSGMGQETQYF
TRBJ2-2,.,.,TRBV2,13,TGTGCCAGCAGTATCCTAGCTACCGGGGAGCTGTTTTTT,CASSILATGELFF